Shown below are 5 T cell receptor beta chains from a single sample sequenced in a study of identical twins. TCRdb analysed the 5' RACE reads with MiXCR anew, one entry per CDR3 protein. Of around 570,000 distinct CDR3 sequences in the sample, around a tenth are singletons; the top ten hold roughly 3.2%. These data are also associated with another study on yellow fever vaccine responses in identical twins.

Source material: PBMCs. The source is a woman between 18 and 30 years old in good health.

This CDR3 is CASSLPGTAGKGGQAKNIQYF. The DNA for the CDR3 is TGTGCCAGCAGCCTACCCGGGACAGCGGGGAAAGGGGGTCAAGCCAAAAACATTCAGTACTTC. The genes are TRBV11-1 and TRBJ2-4, with D perhaps matching TRBD1 or TRBD2 (7 bases each). CDR1 is SGHAT, CDR2 FQDESV, per germline (reference sequence). This CDR3 is built from 21 residues. Trimming pared 5 bases from V and 0 bases from J, leaving 29 bases between.

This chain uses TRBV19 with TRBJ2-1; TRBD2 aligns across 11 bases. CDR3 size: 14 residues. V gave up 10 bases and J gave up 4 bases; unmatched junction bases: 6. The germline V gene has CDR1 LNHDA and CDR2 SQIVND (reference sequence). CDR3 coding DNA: TGTGCCACCTCGCCTAGCGGGGGGTACAATGAGCAGTTCTTC. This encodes CATSPSGGYNEQFF.

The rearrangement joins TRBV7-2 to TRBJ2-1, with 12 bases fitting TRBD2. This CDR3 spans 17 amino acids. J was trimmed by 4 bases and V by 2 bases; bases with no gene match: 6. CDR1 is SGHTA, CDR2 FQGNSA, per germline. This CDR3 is CASSLQGTSGSYNEQFF. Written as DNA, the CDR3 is TGTGCCAGCAGCTTACAGGGGACTAGCGGGTCATACAATGAGCAGTTCTTC.

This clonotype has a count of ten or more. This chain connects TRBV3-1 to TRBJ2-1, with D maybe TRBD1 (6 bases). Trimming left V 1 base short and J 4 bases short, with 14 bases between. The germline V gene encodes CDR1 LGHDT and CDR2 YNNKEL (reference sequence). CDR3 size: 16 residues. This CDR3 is CASSQAGQKTYNEQFF. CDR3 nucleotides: TGTGCCAGCAGCCAAGCCGGACAGAAAACATACAATGAGCAGTTCTTC.

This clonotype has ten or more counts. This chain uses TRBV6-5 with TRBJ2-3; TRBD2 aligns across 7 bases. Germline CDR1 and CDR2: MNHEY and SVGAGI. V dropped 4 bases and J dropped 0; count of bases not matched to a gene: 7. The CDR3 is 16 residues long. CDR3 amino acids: CASSLSSGTSTDTQYF. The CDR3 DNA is TGTGCCAGCAGTTTGTCTAGCGGAACTAGCACAGATACGCAGTATTTT.